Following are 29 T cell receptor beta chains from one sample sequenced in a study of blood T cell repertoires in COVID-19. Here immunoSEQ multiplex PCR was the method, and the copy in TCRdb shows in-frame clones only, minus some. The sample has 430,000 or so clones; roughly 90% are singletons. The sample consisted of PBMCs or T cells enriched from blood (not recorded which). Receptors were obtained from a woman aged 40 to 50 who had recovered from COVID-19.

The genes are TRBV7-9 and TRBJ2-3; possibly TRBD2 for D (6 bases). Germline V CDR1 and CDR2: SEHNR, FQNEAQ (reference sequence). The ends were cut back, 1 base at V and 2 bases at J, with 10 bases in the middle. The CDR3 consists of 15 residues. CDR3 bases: TGTGCCAGCAGCTTAGGGAGGGACTCCACAGATACGCAGTATTTT. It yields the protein CASSLGRDSTDTQYF.

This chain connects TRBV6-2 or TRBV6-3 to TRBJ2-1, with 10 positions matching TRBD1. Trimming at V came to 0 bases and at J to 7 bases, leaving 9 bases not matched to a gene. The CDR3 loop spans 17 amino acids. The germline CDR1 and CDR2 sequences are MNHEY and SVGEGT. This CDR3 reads CASSYSRTGGERNEQFF. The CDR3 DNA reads TGTGCCAGCAGTTACTCAAGGACAGGGGGGGAGCGTAATGAGCAGTTCTTC.

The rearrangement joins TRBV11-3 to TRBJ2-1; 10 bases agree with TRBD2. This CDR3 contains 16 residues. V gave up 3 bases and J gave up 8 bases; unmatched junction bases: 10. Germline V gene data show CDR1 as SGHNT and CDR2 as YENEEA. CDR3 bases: TGTGCCAGCAGCTTTGAGCGGATAGCGGGAGGTCATGAGCAGTTCTTC. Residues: CASSFERIAGGHEQFF.

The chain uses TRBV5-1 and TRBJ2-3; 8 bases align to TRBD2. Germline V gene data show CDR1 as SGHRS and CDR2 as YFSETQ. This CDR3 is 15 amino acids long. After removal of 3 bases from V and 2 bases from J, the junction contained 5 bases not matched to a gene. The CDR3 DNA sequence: TGCGCCAGCAGCTCCGGACTAGCCCCCACAGATACGCAGTATTTT. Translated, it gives CASSSGLAPTDTQYF.

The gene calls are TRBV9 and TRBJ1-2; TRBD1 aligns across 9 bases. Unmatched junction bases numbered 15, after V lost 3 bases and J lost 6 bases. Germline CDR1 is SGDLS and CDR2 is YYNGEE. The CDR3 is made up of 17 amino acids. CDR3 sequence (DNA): TGTGCCAGCAGCGCCGAGACCGGGACAGGGAGGTTGGATGGCTACACCTTC. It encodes CASSAETGTGRLDGYTF.

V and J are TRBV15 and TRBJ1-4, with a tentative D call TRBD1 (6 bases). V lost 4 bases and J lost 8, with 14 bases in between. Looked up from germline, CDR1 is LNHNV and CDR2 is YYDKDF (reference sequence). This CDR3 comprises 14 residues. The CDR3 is CATSKTGLGEKLFF. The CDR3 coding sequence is TGTGCCACCAGCAAAACAGGGCTTGGAGAAAAACTGTTTTTT.

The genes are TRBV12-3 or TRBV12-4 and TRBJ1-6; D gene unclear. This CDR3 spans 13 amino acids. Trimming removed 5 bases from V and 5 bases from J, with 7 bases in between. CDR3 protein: CASSNSHNSPLHF. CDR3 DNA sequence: TGTGCCAGCAGTAACAGTCATAATTCACCCCTCCACTTT.

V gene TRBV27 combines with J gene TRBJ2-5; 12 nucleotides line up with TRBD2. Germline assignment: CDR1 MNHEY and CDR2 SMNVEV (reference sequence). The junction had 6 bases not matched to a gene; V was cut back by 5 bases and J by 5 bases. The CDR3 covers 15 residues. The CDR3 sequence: CASSRTSGNWETQYF. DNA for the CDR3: TGTGCCAGCAGTCGGACTAGCGGGAATTGGGAGACCCAGTACTTC.

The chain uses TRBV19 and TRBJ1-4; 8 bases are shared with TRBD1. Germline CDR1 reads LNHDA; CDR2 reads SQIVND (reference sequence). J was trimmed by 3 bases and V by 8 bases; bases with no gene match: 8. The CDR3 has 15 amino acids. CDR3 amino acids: CASGSRQGSNEKLFF. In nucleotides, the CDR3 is TGTGCCAGTGGATCCCGACAGGGGTCTAATGAAAAACTGTTTTTT.

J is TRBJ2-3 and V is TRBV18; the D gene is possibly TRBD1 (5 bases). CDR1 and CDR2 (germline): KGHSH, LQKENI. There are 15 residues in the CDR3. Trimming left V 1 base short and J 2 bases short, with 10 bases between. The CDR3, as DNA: TGTGCCAGCTCACCACTCCAGGGCTCCACAGATACGCAGTATTTT. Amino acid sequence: CASSPLQGSTDTQYF.

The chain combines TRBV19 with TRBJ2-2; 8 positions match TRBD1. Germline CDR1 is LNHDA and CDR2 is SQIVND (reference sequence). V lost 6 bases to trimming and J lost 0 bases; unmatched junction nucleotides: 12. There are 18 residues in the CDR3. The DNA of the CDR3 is TGTGCCAGTAGCCTACTAAACCGGGACAGGACGAACACCGGGGAGCTGTTTTTT. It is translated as CASSLLNRDRTNTGELFF.

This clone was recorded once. The CDR3: CASSLADSSYEQYF. The CDR3 DNA sequence: TGTGCCAGCAGCTTAGCTGATAGCTCCTACGAGCAGTACTTC. The V and J genes are TRBV7-2 and TRBJ2-7; D ambiguous. The CDR3 is 14 residues long. Deletions cut 0 bases from V and 0 bases from J, with 6 bases between. Per germline, CDR1 SGHTA and CDR2 FQGNSA.

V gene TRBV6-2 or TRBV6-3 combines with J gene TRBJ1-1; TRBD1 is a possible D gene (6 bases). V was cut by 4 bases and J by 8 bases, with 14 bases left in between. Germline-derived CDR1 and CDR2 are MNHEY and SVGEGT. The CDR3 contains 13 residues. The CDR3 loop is CASSLRGTMEAFF. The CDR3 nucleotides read TGTGCCAGCAGTTTAAGGGGGACTATGGAAGCTTTCTTT.

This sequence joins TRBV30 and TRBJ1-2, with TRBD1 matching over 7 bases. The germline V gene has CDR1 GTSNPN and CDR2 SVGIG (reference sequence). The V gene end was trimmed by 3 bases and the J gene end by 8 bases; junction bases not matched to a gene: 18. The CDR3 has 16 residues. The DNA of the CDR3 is TGTGCCTGGAGCCGGACGGGCAGACAGGGATCGGAAGGCTACACCTTC. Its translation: CAWSRTGRQGSEGYTF.

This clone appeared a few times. Written as DNA, the CDR3 is TGCGCCAGCAGCTTCGGGATTGACGGAAACACTGAAGCTTTCTTT. Its protein is CASSFGIDGNTEAFF. The chain carries TRBV5-1 and TRBJ1-1, with no clear D. Germline lookup yields CDR1 SGHRS and CDR2 YFSETQ. Trimming shortened V by 2 bases and J by 2 bases, and 13 bases separated the two germline ends. The CDR3 spans 15 residues.

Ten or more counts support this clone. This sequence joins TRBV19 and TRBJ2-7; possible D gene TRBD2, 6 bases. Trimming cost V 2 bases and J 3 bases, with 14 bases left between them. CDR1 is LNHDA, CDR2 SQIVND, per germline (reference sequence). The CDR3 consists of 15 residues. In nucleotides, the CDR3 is TGTGCCAGTAGTATATCGGGGGAGAGACACTACGAGCAGTACTTC. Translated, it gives CASSISGERHYEQYF.

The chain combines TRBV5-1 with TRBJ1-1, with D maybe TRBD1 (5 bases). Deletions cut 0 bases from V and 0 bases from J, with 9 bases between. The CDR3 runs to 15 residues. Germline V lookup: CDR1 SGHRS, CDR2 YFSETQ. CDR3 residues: CASSLEPGMNTEAFF. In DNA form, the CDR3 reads TGCGCCAGCAGCTTGGAGCCAGGGATGAACACTGAAGCTTTCTTT.

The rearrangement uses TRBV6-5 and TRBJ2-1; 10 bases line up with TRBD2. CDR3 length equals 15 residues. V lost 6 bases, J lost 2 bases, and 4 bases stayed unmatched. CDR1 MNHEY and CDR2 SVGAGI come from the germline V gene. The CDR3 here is CASSLAGAAYNEQFF. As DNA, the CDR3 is TGTGCCAGCAGCCTAGCGGGAGCGGCCTACAATGAGCAGTTCTTC.

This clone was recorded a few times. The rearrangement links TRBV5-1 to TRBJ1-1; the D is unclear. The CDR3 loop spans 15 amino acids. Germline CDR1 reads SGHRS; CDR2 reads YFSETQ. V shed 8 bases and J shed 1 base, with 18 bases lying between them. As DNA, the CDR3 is TGCGCCAGTACCGCTGGGAGATGGGGGAACACTGAAGCTTTCTTT. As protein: CASTAGRWGNTEAFF.

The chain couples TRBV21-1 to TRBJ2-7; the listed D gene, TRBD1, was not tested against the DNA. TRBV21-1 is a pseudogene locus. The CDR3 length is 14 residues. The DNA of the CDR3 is TGTGCCAGCAGCCTCTTGACAGGGTGCTACGAGCAGTACTTC. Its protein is CASSLLTGCYEQYF.

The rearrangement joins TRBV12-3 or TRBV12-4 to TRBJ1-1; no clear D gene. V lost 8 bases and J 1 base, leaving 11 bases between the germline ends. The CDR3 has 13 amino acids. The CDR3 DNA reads TGTGCCAGCGAAACCAGAGGGAACACTGAAGCTTTCTTT. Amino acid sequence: CASETRGNTEAFF.

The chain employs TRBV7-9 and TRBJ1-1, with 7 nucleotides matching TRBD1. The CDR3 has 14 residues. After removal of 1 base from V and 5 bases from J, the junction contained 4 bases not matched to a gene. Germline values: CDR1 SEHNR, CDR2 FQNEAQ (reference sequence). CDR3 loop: CASSLGDRATEAFF. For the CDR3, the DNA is TGTGCCAGCAGCTTAGGGGACAGAGCGACTGAAGCTTTCTTT.

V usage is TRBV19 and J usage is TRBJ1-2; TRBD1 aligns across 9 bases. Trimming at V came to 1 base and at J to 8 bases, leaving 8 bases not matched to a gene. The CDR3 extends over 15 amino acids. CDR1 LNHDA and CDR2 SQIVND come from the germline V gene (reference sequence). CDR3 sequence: CASSIVPGQGSGYTF. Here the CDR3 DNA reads TGTGCCAGTAGTATAGTCCCGGGACAGGGAAGCGGCTACACCTTC. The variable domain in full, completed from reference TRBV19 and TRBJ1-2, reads DGGITQSPKYLFRKEGQNVTLSCEQNLNHDAMYWYRQDPGQGLRLIYYSQIVNDFQKGDIAEGYSVSREKKESFPLTVTSAQKNPTAFYLCASSIVPGQGSGYTFGSGTRLTVV.

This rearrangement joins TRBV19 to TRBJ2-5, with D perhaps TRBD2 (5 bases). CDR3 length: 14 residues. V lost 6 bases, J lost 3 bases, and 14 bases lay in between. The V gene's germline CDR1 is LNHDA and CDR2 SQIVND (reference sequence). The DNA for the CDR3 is TGTGCCAGTAGGGGTTACCTAGCAGAAGAGACCCAGTACTTC. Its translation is CASRGYLAEETQYF.

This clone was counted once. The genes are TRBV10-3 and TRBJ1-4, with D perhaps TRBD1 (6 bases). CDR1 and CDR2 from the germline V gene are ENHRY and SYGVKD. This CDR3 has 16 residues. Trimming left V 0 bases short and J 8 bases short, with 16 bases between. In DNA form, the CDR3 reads TGTGCCATCAGTGAGTCGGGGGGGGCTACGCGCGAAAAACTGTTTTTT. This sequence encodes CAISESGGATREKLFF.

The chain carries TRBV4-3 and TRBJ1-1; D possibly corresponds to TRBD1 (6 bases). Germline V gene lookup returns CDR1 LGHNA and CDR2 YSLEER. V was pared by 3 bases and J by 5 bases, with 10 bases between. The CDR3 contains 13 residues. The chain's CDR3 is CASSHRGRTEAFF. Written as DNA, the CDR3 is TGCGCCAGCAGCCACAGGGGCCGGACTGAAGCTTTCTTT.

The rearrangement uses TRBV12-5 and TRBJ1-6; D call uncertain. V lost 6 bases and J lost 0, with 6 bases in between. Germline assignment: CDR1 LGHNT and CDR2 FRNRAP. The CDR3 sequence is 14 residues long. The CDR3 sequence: CASGLSSYNSPLHF. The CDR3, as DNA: TGTGCTAGTGGCCTGAGCTCCTATAATTCACCCCTCCACTTT.

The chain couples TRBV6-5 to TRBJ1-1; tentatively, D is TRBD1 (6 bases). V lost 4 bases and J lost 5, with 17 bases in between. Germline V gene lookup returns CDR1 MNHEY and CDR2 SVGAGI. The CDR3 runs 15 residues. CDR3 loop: CASSWQGSRGTEAFF. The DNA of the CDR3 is TGTGCCAGCAGTTGGCAGGGCTCTAGGGGGACTGAAGCTTTCTTT.

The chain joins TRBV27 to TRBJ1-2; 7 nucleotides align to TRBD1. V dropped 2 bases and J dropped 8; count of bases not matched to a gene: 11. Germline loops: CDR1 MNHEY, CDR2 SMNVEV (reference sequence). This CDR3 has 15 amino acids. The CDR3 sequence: CASSLDGTVEEGYTF. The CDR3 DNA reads TGTGCCAGCAGTTTAGATGGGACAGTCGAGGAGGGCTACACCTTC.